One and the same sample provided the 31 T cell receptor beta chains below, sequenced in a study of T cells in Graves' hyperthyroidism and ophthalmopathy. Amplification targeted TCR beta CDR3 regions from RNA transcripts. Primed by the HTBI set, a first-round RT-PCR was run on the TCR CDR3. A single record per CDR3 protein comes from TCRdb applying MiXCR to the multiplex PCR reads. The repertoire holds 600,000 to 650,000 distinct CDR3 sequences, with around 16% as singletons. Specimen: blood. Receptor source: a woman aged 30 to 39 with Graves' hyperthyroidism.

This clonotype showed up many times. The J gene is TRBJ2-5, the V gene TRBV27; tentatively, D is TRBD1 (6 bases). This CDR3 contains 14 residues. Trimming took off 7 bases at V and 5 bases at J, with 17 bases between the two ends. CDR1 MNHEY and CDR2 SMNVEV come from the germline V gene (reference sequence). CDR3 region: CASNAQGKGETQYF. CDR3 nucleotides: TGTGCCAGCAACGCACAGGGTAAAGGGGAGACCCAGTACTTC.

This clonotype was seen repeatedly, ten times or more. The V gene is TRBV7-6, the J gene TRBJ2-7, with 9 positions matching TRBD1. Germline CDR1 SGHVS, CDR2 FNYEAQ. V dropped 5 bases and J dropped 2; count of bases not matched to a gene: 4. The CDR3 has 14 amino acids. CDR3 nucleotide sequence: TGTGCCAGCAGCCAGGACAGGGGAGCCTACGAGCAGTACTTC. Its protein is CASSQDRGAYEQYF.

In this sample, this clonotype turned up a few times. V gene TRBV20-1 combines with J gene TRBJ1-1; D might be TRBD1 (6 bases). CDR3 length: 14 residues. Per the germline V gene, CDR1 is DFQATT and CDR2 is SNEGSKA (reference sequence). Trimming removed 5 bases from V and 1 base from J, with 14 bases in between. CDR3 residues: CSAWATGRNTEAFF. CDR3 DNA: TGCAGTGCTTGGGCCACAGGGAGGAACACTGAAGCTTTCTTT.

At least ten counts were recorded for this clonotype. The rearrangement uses TRBV3-1 and TRBJ2-5; D remains unclear. This CDR3 region has 13 residues. V was pared by 4 bases and J by 5 bases, with 11 bases between. Germline values: CDR1 LGHDT, CDR2 YNNKEL (reference sequence). CDR3 sequence reads: CASSPTSQETQYF. The DNA for the CDR3 is TGTGCCAGCAGCCCCACGAGCCAGGAGACCCAGTACTTC.

This clonotype was seen more than once but under ten times. This chain connects TRBV9 to TRBJ2-1; 15 nucleotides match TRBD2. The CDR3 runs to 15 residues. After removal of 4 bases from V and 10 bases from J, the junction contained 6 bases not matched to a gene. Looked up from germline, CDR1 is SGDLS and CDR2 is YYNGEE. The CDR3 nucleotides read TGTGCCAGCAGCACGCCCGGGACTAGCGGGAGGGAGCAGTTCTTC. It is translated as CASSTPGTSGREQFF. The whole variable domain, remainder taken from reference TRBV9 and TRBJ2-1, is DSGVTQTPKHLITATGQRVTLRCSPRSGDLSVYWYQQSLDQGLQFLIQYYNGEERAKGNILERFSAQQFPDLHSELNLSSLELGDSALYFCASSTPGTSGREQFFGPGTRLTVL.

V and J are TRBV4-3 and TRBJ2-3; no firm D call. This CDR3 contains 17 residues. The V end lost 1 base, the J end lost 0 bases, and 14 bases lay between the germline ends. Germline CDR1 reads LGHNA; CDR2 reads YSLEER. CDR3 sequence (DNA): TGCGCCAGCAGCCAAGTATCCCCAGCGCCAAGCACAGATACGCAGTATTTT. This encodes CASSQVSPAPSTDTQYF.

A few counts support this clonotype. V usage is TRBV2 and J usage is TRBJ2-2, with D uncertain. V was pared by 2 bases and J by 1 base, with 11 bases between. The CDR3 is 16 amino acids. Germline loops: CDR1 SNHLY, CDR2 FYNNEI. The CDR3 loop is CASSEFPGGNTGELFF. The CDR3 DNA follows: TGTGCCAGCAGTGAATTCCCCGGCGGGAACACCGGGGAGCTGTTTTTT.

This clonotype has just a few counts. V usage is TRBV7-2 and J usage is TRBJ1-4; D not certain. Deletions cut 2 bases from V and 4 bases from J, with 11 bases between. Germline CDR1 is SGHTA and CDR2 is FQGNSA. This CDR3 region has 15 residues. The CDR3 loop reads CASSLIGRFNEKLFF. In DNA form, the CDR3 reads TGTGCCAGCAGCTTAATTGGCAGATTTAATGAAAAACTGTTTTTT.

This clonotype was observed a handful of times. This chain connects TRBV20-1 to TRBJ2-1; TRBD2 is a possible D gene (5 bases). V lost 0 bases to trimming and J lost 0 bases, with 15 bases between them. CDR1 and CDR2 from the germline V gene are DFQATT and SNEGSKA (reference sequence). This CDR3 contains 17 residues. The CDR3 loop reads CSARDRRSQPSYNEQFF. The CDR3 nucleotides read TGCAGTGCTAGAGATCGGAGGAGCCAACCCTCCTACAATGAGCAGTTCTTC.

The chain combines TRBV5-5 with TRBJ2-7; 8 bases fit TRBD2. J lost 1 base, V lost 0 bases, and 3 bases had no gene match. Germline loops: CDR1 SGHKS, CDR2 YYEKEE (reference sequence). The CDR3 is 15 residues long. Here the CDR3 reads CASSLEASGSYEQYF. The CDR3 coding sequence is TGTGCCAGCAGCTTGGAGGCTAGCGGGTCCTACGAGCAGTACTTC.

This clonotype has just a few counts. This chain connects TRBV12-3 or TRBV12-4 to TRBJ1-3; weak D call: TRBD1 (5 bases). The V end was cut by 7 bases, the J end by 0 bases, with 10 bases between. This CDR3 comprises 14 residues. This chain's CDR3 is CASNKGDSGNTIYF. DNA of the CDR3: TGTGCCAGCAACAAAGGGGACTCTGGAAACACCATATATTTT.

The table lists this clonotype with a few counts. The chain recombines TRBV2 with TRBJ2-2; 8 bases align to TRBD2. The CDR3 has 17 residues. The germline V gene has CDR1 SNHLY and CDR2 FYNNEI. With 8 bases clipped from V and 1 base from J, the junction kept 12 bases outside the gene matches. CDR3 nucleotide sequence: TGTGCCAGCTCACCACGCGCGCGGGAGGTGAACACCGGGGAGCTGTTTTTT. Translated, it gives CASSPRAREVNTGELFF.

This clonotype was seen many times. This chain uses TRBV11-2 with TRBJ2-3; the D is unclear. The CDR3 has 13 residues. Germline CDR1 SGHAT, CDR2 FQNNGV. The ends were cut back, 3 bases at V and 3 bases at J, with 7 bases in the middle. The CDR3: CASSLIRTDTQYF. CDR3 bases: TGTGCCAGCAGCTTGATTAGGACAGATACGCAGTATTTT.

CDR3 nucleotides: TGTGCCAGCCTCGGGGGACAGAGGGCCAAAAACATTCAGTACTTC. Protein: CASLGGQRAKNIQYF. The V gene is TRBV6-2 or TRBV6-3, the J gene TRBJ2-4; D may be TRBD1 (7 bases). CDR1 MNHEY and CDR2 SVGEGT come from the germline V gene. The CDR3 totals 15 residues. With 8 bases removed from V and 1 base from J, the gap between germline ends came to 15 bases.

In this sample, this clonotype turned up many times. The chain employs TRBV28 and TRBJ2-3; 8 nucleotides align to TRBD2. Germline values: CDR1 MDHEN, CDR2 SYDVKM. This CDR3 has 17 amino acids. V shed 4 bases, J shed 0 bases, and the junction held 9 bases outside the gene matches. This CDR3 reads CASSSPRASGSTDTQYF. DNA for the CDR3: TGTGCCAGCAGTTCCCCGCGGGCTAGCGGGAGCACAGATACGCAGTATTTT.

V usage is TRBV6-4 and J usage is TRBJ1-1; D gene uncertain. Germline CDR1 and CDR2: MRHNA and SNTAGT. The CDR3 is 13 amino acids. V shed 5 bases and J shed 3 bases, with 10 bases lying between them. The CDR3 region has the DNA TGTGCCAGCAGTTTCAGGAAGGACACTGAAGCTTTCTTT. Translating it yields CASSFRKDTEAFF.

This clonotype occurred many times. The chain recombines TRBV6-1 with TRBJ1-2, with D maybe TRBD1 (5 bases). The germline CDR1 and CDR2 sequences are MNHNS and SASEGT. The CDR3 length is 15 residues. V lost 2 bases to trimming and J lost 5 bases, with 15 bases between them. The CDR3 protein is CASSELIGGKYGYTF. The DNA of the CDR3 is TGTGCCAGCAGTGAACTAATCGGGGGGAAGTATGGCTACACCTTC.

There are a few counts of this clonotype. The J gene is TRBJ2-1, the V gene TRBV12-3 or TRBV12-4; TRBD2 aligns across 10 bases. The V segment lost 11 bases and the J segment 15 bases; nucleotides outside the gene matches: 16. This CDR3 is 13 amino acids long. The CDR3 sequence is CASANLAGDSPFF. The CDR3 DNA reads as TGTGCCTCAGCAAACCTAGCGGGAGATAGTCCGTTCTTC.

The V gene is TRBV6-1, the J gene TRBJ2-7; 9 bases are shared with TRBD1. This CDR3 contains 13 residues. The germline gives CDR1 MNHNS, CDR2 SASEGT. V shed 6 bases, J shed 5 bases, and the junction held 5 bases outside the gene matches. The CDR3 loop is CASRKTGGHEQYF. CDR3 nucleotide sequence: TGTGCCAGCAGGAAGACAGGGGGGCACGAGCAGTACTTC.

The rearrangement links TRBV27 to TRBJ2-1; D is uncertain. V was cut by 10 bases and J by 0 bases, with 10 bases left in between. The CDR3 has 13 residues. CDR1 MNHEY and CDR2 SMNVEV come from the germline V gene (reference sequence). The CDR3 DNA reads as TGTGCCACCGGGTTGGTCTCCTACAATGAGCAGTTCTTC. This sequence encodes CATGLVSYNEQFF.

This clonotype was found a few times. The chain recombines TRBV6-2 or TRBV6-3 with TRBJ1-2; D not certain. Germline V gene lookup returns CDR1 MNHEY and CDR2 SVGEGT. CDR3 length: 12 residues. V dropped 5 bases and J dropped 3 bases, with 7 bases sitting between them. CDR3 in amino acids: CASSDRYYGYTF. CDR3 nucleotides: TGTGCCAGCAGTGACCGTTACTATGGCTACACCTTC.

This clonotype was picked up many times. The chain combines TRBV4-3 with TRBJ2-3; 7 nucleotides line up with TRBD2. After removal of 2 bases from V and 1 base from J, the junction contained 3 bases not matched to a gene. There are 15 residues in the CDR3. The germline gives CDR1 LGHNA, CDR2 YSLEER. CDR3 DNA sequence: TGCGCCAGCAGCCAACGGCTAGCGGGCACAGATACGCAGTATTTT. Protein sequence: CASSQRLAGTDTQYF.

CDR3 sequence reads: CASSLWGRPTGELFF. CDR3 nucleotide sequence: TGTGCCAGCAGTTTATGGGGCAGACCCACCGGGGAGCTGTTTTTT. V usage is TRBV28 and J usage is TRBJ2-2; D ambiguous. V lost 0 bases to trimming and J lost 4 bases, with 9 bases between them. The CDR3 contains 15 residues. Germline CDR1 reads MDHEN; CDR2 reads SYDVKM.

This clonotype was detected ten times or more. This chain joins TRBV2 and TRBJ2-7, with TRBD2 identical over 9 bases. The V segment lost 4 bases and the J segment 4 bases; nucleotides outside the gene matches: 17. The CDR3 is 18 amino acids. Germline V gene sequence: CDR1 SNHLY, CDR2 FYNNEI. DNA of the CDR3: TGTGCCAGCAGTGTAGAGTCTAGCGGGGAGGTTAACTTGTACGAGCAGTACTTC. It specifies CASSVESSGEVNLYEQYF.

This clonotype came up many times. The gene calls are TRBV11-3 and TRBJ2-7; D gene uncertain. Germline V gene lookup returns CDR1 SGHNT and CDR2 YENEEA. V lost 2 bases, J lost 1 base, and 6 bases lay in between. The CDR3 spans 13 residues. CDR3 in DNA: TGTGCCAGCAGCTTAACATTGTCCTACGAGCAGTACTTC. The encoded protein is CASSLTLSYEQYF. The complete variable domain, with remaining parts taken from reference TRBV11-3 and TRBJ2-7, reads EAGVVQSPRYKIIEKKQPVAFWCNPISGHNTLYWYLQNLGQGPELLIRYENEEAVDDSQLPKDRFSAERLKGVDSTLKIQPAELGDSAVYLCASSLTLSYEQYFGPGTRLTVT.

The sample holds a few counts of this clonotype. This sequence joins TRBV5-1 and TRBJ2-3, with D possibly matching TRBD1 (6 bases). CDR1 SGHRS and CDR2 YFSETQ come from the germline V gene. The CDR3 length is 13 residues. Trimming pared 4 bases from V and 3 bases from J, leaving 9 bases between. For the CDR3, the DNA is TGCGCCAGCAGCGGGGGACAAACAGATACGCAGTATTTT. Translated, it gives CASSGGQTDTQYF.

There are a few counts of this clonotype. The chain has TRBV3-1 and TRBJ2-1; possible D gene TRBD1, 5 bases. CDR3 size: 16 residues. CDR1 is LGHDT, CDR2 YNNKEL, per germline (reference sequence). V lost 0 bases to trimming and J lost 5 bases, with 14 bases between them. CDR3 nucleotides: TGTGCCAGCAGCCAAGATCAGGGTCTTAGCAACAATGAGCAGTTCTTC. It yields the protein CASSQDQGLSNNEQFF.

This clonotype has a handful of counts. Here the CDR3 reads CASSLAGRYSYEQYF. The CDR3, as DNA: TGTGCCAGCAGCTTAGCGGGACGGTACTCCTACGAGCAGTACTTC. This rearrangement joins TRBV7-8 to TRBJ2-7; tentatively, D is TRBD1 or TRBD2 (5 bases each). The germline gives CDR1 SGHVS, CDR2 FQNEAQ. This CDR3 region has 15 residues. Between the trimmed V and J ends, which lost 0 bases and 0 bases, there was a span of 9 bases.

This clonotype showed up many times. The chain carries TRBV11-2 and TRBJ1-5; 8 bases match TRBD1. Germline CDR1 and CDR2: SGHAT and FQNNGV. With 1 base clipped from V and 7 bases from J, the junction kept 15 bases outside the gene matches. The CDR3 spans 18 residues. This CDR3 is CASSLGQGARWSVQPQHF. The CDR3 DNA is TGTGCCAGCAGCTTAGGGCAGGGGGCGCGTTGGAGTGTCCAGCCCCAGCATTTT.

This clonotype was recorded many times. The rearrangement links TRBV7-2 to TRBJ2-7; TRBD2 agrees at 16 bases. The CDR3 contains 17 residues. Germline CDR1 SGHTA, CDR2 FQGNSA. V was clipped by 7 bases and J by 7 bases; unmatched bases: 13. The CDR3 protein is CASTESGLAGGPLEQYF. For the CDR3, the DNA is TGTGCCAGCACCGAATCGGGACTAGCGGGAGGGCCGCTTGAGCAGTACTTC.

The chain uses TRBV7-3 and TRBJ1-1; D is possibly TRBD1 (6 bases). The CDR3 is made up of 15 amino acids. CDR1 is SGHTA and CDR2 is FQGTGA in the germline V gene. Trimming pared 3 bases from V and 6 bases from J, leaving 17 bases between. The CDR3 reads CASSLYGGGLAEAFF. In DNA form, the CDR3 reads TGTGCCAGCAGCTTGTACGGTGGGGGGCTTGCTGAAGCTTTCTTT.